The source of this T cell receptor (beta chain) is a study of blood T cells in healthy people across ages (dated by TCRdb to between 2015 and 2016). Regarding the study in general: In model experiments, roughly one uniquely barcoded TCR beta cDNA molecule per two T cells was captured by template switching. Age-related changes in TCR beta repertoire diversity were measured in the study by deep sequencing normalized with unique cDNA molecular identifiers. Four age groups were formed from the donors: young (average approximately 16 years), middle-aged (more than 35), aged (62) and long-lived (more than 75). Two additional independent replicas of 1 million unique cDNA reads from the same blood draw were analyzed for two donors (one aged 18 to 30 and one aged 80 or older).

The receptor library was made with 5' RACE. Sequencing used an Illumina HiSeq 2500. A second PCR of roughly 7 to 11 cycles was performed with a sample-barcoded 5' primer and a J-beta primer mix. A template-switch 5' adaptor carrying 12 random nucleotides introduced a unique molecular identifier onto each TCR beta cDNA molecule. Each sample yielded at least 2.5 million CDR3-containing paired-end reads. All of the RNA was converted into first-strand cDNA using the Mint cDNA synthesis kit, with a TRBC-specific oligonucleotide serving as the primer. After uracil-DNA glycosylase treatment, a first 18-cycle PCR used universal primers M1SS and BC2_uni_R on all cDNA. The study's own analysis went as follows. For normalization, 1 million high-quality reads, each with a distinct molecular identifier, were randomly selected from each sample. Instead of being binned into consensus sequences, reads with shared molecular identifiers were discarded. MiTCR, set to a Q25 quality threshold and the strictest error-elimination algorithm, was used for CDR3 identification, clonotype clustering and error correction. Lower-bound total TCR beta diversity was estimated with a nonparametric unseen species model using Euler transformation. TCRdb trimmed the raw reads at Q25, called clones with MiXCR and kept productive beta chains. Each CDR3 protein gets just one entry, which takes the most common genes and DNA from the rows behind it. The V and J calls come from TCRdb's annotation, not from the publication. The sample includes over 450,000 distinct CDR3 sequences, with less than 25% observed a single time. Of the sample, around 10% falls within the top ten clones.

Unmatched junction bases come to 19, with V trimmed by 2 bases and J by 7 bases. The CDR3, cysteine through phenylalanine, is 19 amino acids long. Of all the DNA, just the CDR3 is kept, 57 bases in frame from base 1. For CDR1 and CDR2, the germline V gene (reference sequence) lists DFQATT and SNEGSKA. The donors were some 39 Caucasian individuals from Russia, aged roughly 6 to 100 years, who were systemically healthy. Around 10 milliliters of peripheral blood were drawn from each donor into EDTA-treated Vacutainer tubes. Ficoll-Paque density-gradient centrifugation was used to isolate PBMCs, with at least 7 million obtained per sample. Trizol reagent was used to extract total RNA from the PBMCs, yielding at least 5 micrograms per sample. The percentages of naive CD45RAhigh/CD27high T cells were determined by flow cytometry on a PBMC aliquot from every donor. Notes on this clonotype: Its specific antigen is unknown. Base qualities are not at hand, and no much larger clone is one base apart.

Beyond this particular receptor, the publication reports: As age increased, observed TCR beta diversity per million T cells dropped in a roughly linear way, and a significant reduction was already evident by age roughly 40. Bulk unsorted PBMC profiling prevented conclusive comparison of naive and antigen-experienced compartments. Estimates of total diversity based on one million sequenced T cells were regarded as lower bounds and as underestimates. Compared with the aged group, the long-lived group had more naive CD4+ T cells, fewer expanded clones and increased TCR diversity, suggesting age selection. A strong correlation was found between observed TCR beta diversity and the percentage of naive T cells measured by flow cytometry. The CMV infection status of donors was not known, potentially confounding age-related changes in expanded clonotypes.

These data were likewise used in another study, on T cells of mothers and their children. Per that second paper: Donors were nine systemically healthy Caucasian individuals: three mothers and their six children. cDNA synthesis used all of the extracted RNA, with 1.5 ug of RNA in each 15 ul reaction. In the second PCR, sample barcodes and 2-4 random nucleotides were introduced via the M1S primer. Over 8 million TCR beta CDR3 reads were obtained for each mother, and approximately 2.9 million reads were obtained for each child. Thymic selection shapes the output of TCR recombination in a similar way in related and unrelated pairs, and inherited differences have a minor effect. Normalized repertoire overlap in related mother-child pairs was always slightly higher than in unrelated mother-child pairs, but the difference was never significant. Persistent microchimeric T cell clones were not detected, at a sensitivity of about 100 clones per million clonotypes. In the study, deep NGS was used to compare the TCR beta repertoires of mothers and children, and features distinguishing related mother-child pairs from unrelated individuals were sought. The mean age was roughly 40 +/- 4 years for the mothers and around 10 +/- 4 years for the children. After adapters were ligated using NEBNext reagents, the libraries underwent 100+100 nt paired-end sequencing on an Illumina HiSeq 2000. To avoid cross-contamination, the mother libraries and the child libraries were prepared a month apart and sequenced in separate runs. For each donor, between 500,000 and 2,000,000 distinct TCR beta clonotypes were identified. Naive TCR beta clonotypes were estimated from low-frequency clonotypes matched to each donor's FACS-determined naive share, without sorting.

The material sequenced was blood. The sequence joins TRBV20-1 to TRBJ1-6; 8 bases in the middle match TRBD1. This receptor was obtained from a boy between 10 and 17 years old in good health. For the CDR3, the sequence is CSARSPGRSRGLGNSPLHF. Here is the DNA: TGCAGTGCTAGATCACCCGGTAGAAGCAGGGGGCTAGGGAATTCACCCCTCCACTTT.